This TCR beta chain was sequenced for a study of OX40 agonist ivuxolimab in advanced cancers. The wider study: An agonistic human IgG2 monoclonal antibody against OX40 (CD134) was given. Subjects had a mean age of approximately 60 years, with a range of roughly 20 to 80; around 83% were male.

Libraries were prepared by immunoSEQ multiplex PCR; TCRdb keeps only in-frame clonotypes and omits some of them. The sample lists about 58,000 clones, 70% to 90% seen once, with more than 0.9% in the top ten. Germline V gene lookup returns CDR1 MNHNS and CDR2 SASEGT. The CDR3 is made up of 13 amino acids. Trimming took off 6 bases at V and 7 bases at J, with 13 bases between the two ends. The sequence was obtained from an adult with an advanced solid tumor such as melanoma, head and neck, liver or kidney cancer. The V call is TRBV6-1, the J call TRBJ1-5; the D is unclear. The specimen was CD4+ or CD8+ T cells sorted from blood, collected in a trial of the OX40 agonist ivuxolimab. This chain's CDR3 is CASREGVDQPQHF. The CDR3, as DNA: TGTGCCAGCAGGGAGGGTGTAGACCAGCCCCAGCATTTT.